What follows are 28 T cell receptor beta chains derived from one specimen sequenced in a study of blood T cell repertoires in COVID-19 (dated by TCRdb to about 2020). Libraries came from the immunoSEQ multiplex PCR assay. This immuneACCESS table, as held by TCRdb, lists in-frame sequences with V and J called but not all clones. Of the missing ones, under half trace to an unresolved V gene in checked studies; the others have no known cause. The sample data list roughly 99,000 clones, and 75% to 95% of these were observed just once. The ten biggest clones cover less than 1.5% of the sample. Sequencing was carried out using peripheral blood. These receptors originate from a woman aged 25 to 39 with acute or convalescent COVID-19.

The V and J genes are TRBV11-2 and TRBJ2-5, with TRBD1 as a possible D gene (6 bases). The germline V gene has CDR1 SGHAT and CDR2 FQNNGV. V lost 6 bases and J 4 bases, leaving 12 bases between the germline ends. The CDR3 totals 13 residues. In DNA, the CDR3 is TGTGCCAGCAGACCGACAGGTGTAGAGACCCAGTACTTC. Translating it yields CASRPTGVETQYF.

On this clone itself: The same CDR3 arises from other DNA sequences in this sample as well. The chain is built from TRBV7-9 and TRBJ1-2, with a tentative D call TRBD1 (5 bases). This CDR3 comprises 13 residues. The V end was cut by 0 bases, the J end by 6 bases, with 8 bases between. In germline, CDR1 is SEHNR, CDR2 FQNEAQ (reference sequence). CDR3 in DNA: TGTGCCAGCAGCTTAGCAGGGGCACATGGCTACACCTTC. It codes for CASSLAGAHGYTF.

V usage is TRBV25-1 and J usage is TRBJ2-1, with 10 bases that match TRBD2. Germline trimming cut 3 bases from V and 6 bases from J; bases unmatched to any gene: 8. This CDR3 is 16 amino acids long. CDR1 is MGHDK, CDR2 SYGVNS, per germline. CDR3 sequence reads: CASSEQRGGLPNEQFF. The CDR3 DNA reads TGTGCCAGCAGTGAGCAGCGGGGGGGCCTCCCCAATGAGCAGTTCTTC.

The chain has TRBV28 and TRBJ2-1; D uncertain. Germline V gene lookup returns CDR1 MDHEN and CDR2 SYDVKM. V shed 3 bases and J shed 8 bases, with 8 bases lying between them. There are 12 residues in the CDR3. The CDR3 is CASSLARYEQFF. The CDR3 DNA is TGTGCCAGCAGTTTGGCTAGATATGAGCAGTTCTTC.

The CDR3 loop is CASSLTLTGNYGYTF. The CDR3 DNA reads as TGTGCCAGCAGCTTAACACTCACGGGAAACTATGGCTACACCTTC. The V and J genes are TRBV11-3 and TRBJ1-2; D is unresolved. The CDR3 length is 15 residues. V lost 2 bases to trimming and J lost 2 bases, with 12 bases between them. In germline, CDR1 is SGHNT, CDR2 YENEEA.

This clone came up once. This chain joins TRBV27 and TRBJ1-4; maybe TRBD1 (5 bases). The CDR3 is 16 amino acids. The germline CDR1 and CDR2 sequences are MNHEY and SMNVEV (reference sequence). Between the trimmed V and J ends, which lost 4 bases and 0 bases, there was a span of 12 bases. CDR3 nucleotides: TGTGCCAGCAGTTCTTCTATCAGGGCAACTAATGAAAAACTGTTTTTT. Its translation: CASSSSIRATNEKLFF.

This clone showed up just once. This rearrangement joins TRBV6-6 to TRBJ2-1, with 16 bases lining up with TRBD2. Per germline, CDR1 MNHNY and CDR2 SVGAGI (reference sequence). The CDR3 has 16 residues. V shed 4 bases and J 8 bases; nucleotides not matched to a gene: 5. The CDR3 DNA sequence: TGTGCCAGCAGTTGGGGACTAGCGGGGGGGCGACATGAGCAGTTCTTC. Translated, it gives CASSWGLAGGRHEQFF.

At least ten counts were recorded for this clone. The CDR3 sequence: CSVTYNEQFF. Written as DNA, the CDR3 is TGCAGTGTCACCTACAATGAGCAGTTCTTC. This rearrangement joins TRBV20-1 to TRBJ2-1, with D unclear. The CDR3 runs to 10 residues. The V gene lost 7 bases and the J gene lost 2 bases, with 3 bases spanning the gap. The V gene's germline CDR1 is DFQATT and CDR2 SNEGSKA (reference sequence).

The rearrangement links TRBV9 to TRBJ1-4; D possibly corresponds to TRBD1 (5 bases). V dropped 4 bases and J dropped 1 base, with 8 bases sitting between them. The CDR3 sequence is 14 residues long. Looked up from germline, CDR1 is SGDLS and CDR2 is YYNGEE. CDR3: CASSLGGTNEKLFF. The CDR3 DNA follows: TGTGCCAGCAGCCTGGGGGGAACTAATGAAAAACTGTTTTTT.

The J gene is TRBJ1-1, the V gene TRBV19; 9 bases agree with TRBD1. V lost 8 bases and J lost 1; bases outside the gene matches: 8. The V gene's germline CDR1 is LNHDA and CDR2 SQIVND (reference sequence). The CDR3 consists of 15 residues. The CDR3: CASSPRTGANTEAFF. CDR3 in DNA: TGTGCCAGTTCCCCCCGGACAGGGGCGAACACTGAAGCTTTCTTT.

This clone was found once. The gene calls are TRBV28 and TRBJ2-7; TRBD1 matches at 12 bases. The junction had 10 bases not matched to a gene; V was cut back by 6 bases and J by 7 bases. The CDR3 loop spans 15 amino acids. From germline, CDR1 is MDHEN and CDR2 SYDVKM. The CDR3 DNA reads as TGTGCCAGCAGAAAGCCGGGACAGGGGGCGCGGGAGCAGTACTTC. It translates to CASRKPGQGAREQYF.

A single count supports this clone. V and J are TRBV30 and TRBJ1-1; D might be TRBD1 (6 bases). The CDR3 is 16 amino acids. Germline CDR1 is GTSNPN and CDR2 is SVGIG (reference sequence). V was cut by 2 bases and J by 1 base, with 17 bases left in between. This chain's CDR3 is CAWSPAGGGWNTEAFF. In DNA form, the CDR3 reads TGTGCCTGGAGTCCGGCGGGGGGGGGCTGGAACACTGAAGCTTTCTTT.

The chain is built from TRBV6-2 or TRBV6-3 and TRBJ2-2, with D tentatively TRBD1 (6 bases). Germline lookup yields CDR1 MNHEY and CDR2 SVGEGT. The CDR3 loop spans 15 amino acids. With 2 bases removed from V and 8 bases from J, the gap between germline ends came to 15 bases. For the CDR3, the DNA is TGTGCCAGCAGTTACGTCAGGACAGTCGGAGGGGAGCTGTTTTTT. Residues: CASSYVRTVGGELFF.

The chain links TRBV9 to TRBJ2-3; TRBD1 is a possible D gene (6 bases). The ends were cut back, 4 bases at V and 3 bases at J, with 12 bases in the middle. CDR1 and CDR2 (germline): SGDLS, YYNGEE. The CDR3 is 14 amino acids. CDR3 region: CASSPSTGTDTQYF. CDR3 sequence (DNA): TGTGCCAGCAGCCCGTCGACAGGAACAGATACGCAGTATTTT. Drawing the rest from reference TRBV9 and TRBJ2-3, the complete variable domain is DSGVTQTPKHLITATGQRVTLRCSPRSGDLSVYWYQQSLDQGLQFLIQYYNGEERAKGNILERFSAQQFPDLHSELNLSSLELGDSALYFCASSPSTGTDTQYFGPGTRLTVL.

The chain is built from TRBV19 and TRBJ1-1; D is possibly TRBD1 (5 bases). V lost 6 bases and J 1 base, leaving 18 bases between the germline ends. The CDR3 covers 16 residues. Per the germline V gene, CDR1 is LNHDA and CDR2 is SQIVND (reference sequence). This CDR3 reads CASSWGRATPNTEAFF. In DNA, the CDR3 is TGTGCCAGTAGCTGGGGCAGGGCCACGCCGAACACTGAAGCTTTCTTT.

In its sample, this clone was seen once. The rearrangement links TRBV6-6 to TRBJ1-5; the D gene is possibly TRBD1 (6 bases). In germline, CDR1 is MNHNY, CDR2 SVGAGI (reference sequence). There are 16 residues in the CDR3. Trimming shortened V by 4 bases and J by 2 bases, and 15 bases separated the two germline ends. CDR3 nucleotides: TGTGCCAGCAGTTTCCCCCAGGGGATGGGCAATCAGCCCCAGCATTTT. This codes for CASSFPQGMGNQPQHF.

This rearrangement joins TRBV9 to TRBJ1-4, with D tentatively TRBD1 (6 bases). V dropped 0 bases and J dropped 6 bases, with 18 bases sitting between them. Germline CDR1 reads SGDLS; CDR2 reads YYNGEE. The CDR3 is 17 residues long. Here the CDR3 DNA reads TGTGCCAGCAGCGTAGGAGGGGGAGCGGGAACCTATGAAAAACTGTTTTTT. Its translation: CASSVGGGAGTYEKLFF.

The rearrangement uses TRBV12-3 or TRBV12-4 and TRBJ1-1, with D tentatively TRBD1 (5 bases). This CDR3 comprises 13 residues. Trimming left V 0 bases short and J 8 bases short, with 10 bases between. In DNA form, the CDR3 reads TGTGCCAGCAGTTTAGCCGGGGGGGAAGAAGCTTTCTTT. Its translation is CASSLAGGEEAFF.

The chain links TRBV18 to TRBJ2-7; TRBD2 might be the D (5 bases). Trimming cost V 3 bases and J 7 bases, with 13 bases left between them. The CDR3 loop spans 13 amino acids. Germline CDR1 KGHSH, CDR2 LQKENI. CDR3 protein: CASSPEGGMEQYF. Written as DNA, the CDR3 is TGTGCCAGCTCACCCGAGGGCGGCATGGAGCAGTACTTC.

The chain joins TRBV7-6 to TRBJ2-1; TRBD2 agrees at 9 bases. The CDR3 is made up of 15 amino acids. V gave up 6 bases and J gave up 6 bases; unmatched junction bases: 9. In germline, CDR1 is SGHVS, CDR2 FNYEAQ. CDR3 in DNA: TGTGCCAGCAGTTTACGACTAGCGGTGTTCAATGAGCAGTTCTTC. Protein sequence: CASSLRLAVFNEQFF.

This clone has just one count. This chain uses TRBV3-1 (or the pseudogene TRBV3-2) with TRBJ2-7, with 10 bases matching TRBD1. Germline-derived CDR1 and CDR2 are LGHDT and YNNKEL (reference sequence). V shed 1 base and J 3 bases; nucleotides not matched to a gene: 12. The CDR3 consists of 18 residues. The CDR3 DNA is TGTGCCAGCAGCCAAGGCCCGGCGGGACAGGGGAGGAACTACGAGCAGTACTTC. Translating gives CASSQGPAGQGRNYEQYF.

This rearrangement joins TRBV19 to TRBJ1-5, with D hard to call. This CDR3 is 13 amino acids long. Trimming cost V 5 bases and J 5 bases, with 10 bases left between them. Germline CDR1 reads LNHDA; CDR2 reads SQIVND (reference sequence). CDR3 DNA: TGTGCCAGTAGTGTGGACTTCGATCAGCCCCAGCATTTT. Amino acids: CASSVDFDQPQHF.

The chain joins TRBV2 to TRBJ1-2; the D is unclear. The CDR3 spans 12 residues. Germline lookup yields CDR1 SNHLY and CDR2 FYNNEI. Trimming took 5 bases from V and 2 from J, leaving 6 bases between them. CDR3 nucleotides: TGTGCCAGCAGTACATCCAACTATGGCTACACCTTC. Protein sequence: CASSTSNYGYTF.

The V and J genes are TRBV6-1 and TRBJ1-1, with D unresolved. The germline V and J ends were trimmed by 3 bases and 1 base, with 18 bases remaining between them. Germline V gives CDR1 MNHNS, CDR2 SASEGT. This CDR3 has 17 amino acids. In DNA, the CDR3 is TGTGCCAGCAGTGATATTTCGTATTCGAGTAGGAACACTGAAGCTTTCTTT. The encoded protein is CASSDISYSSRNTEAFF.

The V gene is TRBV9, the J gene TRBJ1-2, with D unclear. CDR3 length: 11 amino acids. Germline V lookup: CDR1 SGDLS, CDR2 YYNGEE. V lost 3 bases and J lost 3, with 3 bases in between. In DNA, the CDR3 is TGTGCCAGCAGCGCCTACTATGGCTACACCTTC. Protein: CASSAYYGYTF. The entire variable domain, with the rest obtained from reference TRBV9 and TRBJ1-2, is as follows: DSGVTQTPKHLITATGQRVTLRCSPRSGDLSVYWYQQSLDQGLQFLIQYYNGEERAKGNILERFSAQQFPDLHSELNLSSLELGDSALYFCASSAYYGYTFGSGTRLTVV.

The sample holds one count of this clone. CDR3 loop: CASSGGDRGVIEKLFF. For the CDR3, the DNA is TGTGCCAGCAGTGGTGGAGACAGGGGCGTGATTGAAAAACTGTTTTTT. The rearrangement links TRBV6-1 to TRBJ1-4; 8 bases line up with TRBD1. The CDR3 has 16 amino acids. The germline CDR1 and CDR2 sequences are MNHNS and SASEGT. V shed 4 bases, J shed 7 bases, and the junction held 11 bases outside the gene matches.

This clone was found once. This chain connects TRBV11-3 to TRBJ2-4; D ambiguous. V was trimmed by 3 bases and J by 1 base, leaving 7 bases between them. CDR1 is SGHNT, CDR2 YENEEA, per germline. This CDR3 has 14 amino acids. CDR3 sequence (DNA): TGTGCCAGCAGCTTCCAATTGGCCAAAAACATTCAGTACTTC. Translating gives CASSFQLAKNIQYF.

V and J are TRBV19 and TRBJ1-1; D might be TRBD1 (5 bases). This CDR3 has 14 amino acids. V was shortened by 4 bases and J by 5 bases, with 14 bases between the two germline ends. The germline V gene encodes CDR1 LNHDA and CDR2 SQIVND (reference sequence). The CDR3 DNA is TGTGCCAGTAGTACCGCAAACAGGAGAACTGAAGCTTTCTTT. Amino acid sequence: CASSTANRRTEAFF.